The subject of this entry is one TCR beta chain. The junction shows a germline mismatch at one end, possibly a read error. The data derive from a study of identical twins. TCRdb reprocessed the 5' RACE reads via MiXCR and lists one record per CDR3 protein. The sample has about 570,000 distinct CDR3 sequences; roughly 9.5% are singletons. The CDR3 runs to 15 residues. These data are also associated with another study on yellow fever vaccine responses in identical twins.

This clonotype was obtained from a woman younger than 35 in good health. The source material was PBMCs. The V and J genes are TRBV12-3 or TRBV12-4 and TRBJ2-2; D uncertain. CDR3 loop: CTSRAALEITGELFF. Here the CDR3 DNA reads TGTACCAGCAGAGCAGCCTTAGAGATCACCGGGGAGCTGTTTTTT.